Described below is a single T cell receptor beta chain sequence and its context. Its target is unknown. Clones were sequenced by immunoSEQ multiplex PCR, and TCRdb holds only the in-frame ones, with some missing. Of fewer than 250,000 clones detected, about 87% appear once; the ten largest clones hold about 2.8%. The data belong to a study of cytomegalovirus exposure and HLA in healthy donors. Regarding the study as a whole: The classifier reportedly diagnosed cytomegalovirus status with high sensitivity and specificity. Investigators reported fewer than 200 TCR beta chains as tied to cytomegalovirus.

Input material: PBMCs. The TCR was taken from a man aged 18 to 30 in good health and CMV-seronegative.

CDR3 sequence reads: CASSLAGGYSYEQYF. The CDR3 DNA reads TGTGCCAGCAGCTTAGCGGGGGGCTACTCCTACGAGCAGTACTTC. V gene TRBV11-2 combines with J gene TRBJ2-7; a weak D match, TRBD2 (7 bases). Germline CDR1 is SGHAT and CDR2 is FQNNGV. This CDR3 comprises 15 residues. The V end lost 1 base, the J end lost 0 bases, and 10 bases lay between the germline ends.